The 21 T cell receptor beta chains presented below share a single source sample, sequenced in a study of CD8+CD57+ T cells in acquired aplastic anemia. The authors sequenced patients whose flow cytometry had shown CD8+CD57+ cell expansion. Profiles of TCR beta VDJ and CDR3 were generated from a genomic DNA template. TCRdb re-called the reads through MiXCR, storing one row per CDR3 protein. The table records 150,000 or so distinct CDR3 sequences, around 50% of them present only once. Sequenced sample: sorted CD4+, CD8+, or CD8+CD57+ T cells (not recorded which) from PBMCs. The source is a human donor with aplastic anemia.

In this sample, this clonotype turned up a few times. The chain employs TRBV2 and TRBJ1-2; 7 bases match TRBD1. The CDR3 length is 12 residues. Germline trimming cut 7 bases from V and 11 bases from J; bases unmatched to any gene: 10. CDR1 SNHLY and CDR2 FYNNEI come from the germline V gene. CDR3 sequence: CASNRGIGGYTF. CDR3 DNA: TGTGCCAGCAACAGGGGTATTGGAGGATACACCTTC.

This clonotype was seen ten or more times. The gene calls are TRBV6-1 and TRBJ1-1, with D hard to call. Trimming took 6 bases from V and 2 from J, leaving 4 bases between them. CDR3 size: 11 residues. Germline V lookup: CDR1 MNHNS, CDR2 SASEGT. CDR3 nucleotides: TGTGCCAGCAGCCATAACACTGAAGCTTTCTTT. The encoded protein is CASSHNTEAFF.

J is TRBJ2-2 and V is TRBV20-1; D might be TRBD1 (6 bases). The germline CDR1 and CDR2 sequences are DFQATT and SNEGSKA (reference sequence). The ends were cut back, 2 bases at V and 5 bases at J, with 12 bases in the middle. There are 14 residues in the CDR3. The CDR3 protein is CSARSQGGTGELFF. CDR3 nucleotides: TGCAGTGCTAGATCACAGGGTGGTACCGGGGAGCTGTTTTTT.

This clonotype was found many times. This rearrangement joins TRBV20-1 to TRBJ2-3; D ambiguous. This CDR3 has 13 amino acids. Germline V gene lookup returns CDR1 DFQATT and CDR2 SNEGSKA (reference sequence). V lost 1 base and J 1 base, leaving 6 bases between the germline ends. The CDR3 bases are TGCAGTGCTAGAGGTTCGGGCACAGATACGCAGTATTTT. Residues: CSARGSGTDTQYF.

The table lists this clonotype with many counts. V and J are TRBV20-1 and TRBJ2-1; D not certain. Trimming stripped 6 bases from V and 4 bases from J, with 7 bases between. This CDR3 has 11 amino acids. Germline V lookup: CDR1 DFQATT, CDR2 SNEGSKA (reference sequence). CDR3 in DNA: TGCAGTGCCAGTGGTTACAATGAGCAGTTCTTC. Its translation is CSASGYNEQFF.

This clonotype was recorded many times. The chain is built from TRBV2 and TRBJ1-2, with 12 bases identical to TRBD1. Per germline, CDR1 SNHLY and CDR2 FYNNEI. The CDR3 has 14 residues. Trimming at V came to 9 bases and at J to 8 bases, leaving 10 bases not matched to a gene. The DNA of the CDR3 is TGTGCCAGTGTCCCGGGACAGGGGGCTGAAGGCTACACCTTC. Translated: CASVPGQGAEGYTF.

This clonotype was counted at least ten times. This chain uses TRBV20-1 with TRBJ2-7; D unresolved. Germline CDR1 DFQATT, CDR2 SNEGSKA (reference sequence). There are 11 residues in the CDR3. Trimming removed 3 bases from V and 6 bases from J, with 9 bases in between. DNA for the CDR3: TGCAGTGCTAGTTCCCTCCGCGAGCAGTACTTC. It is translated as CSASSLREQYF.

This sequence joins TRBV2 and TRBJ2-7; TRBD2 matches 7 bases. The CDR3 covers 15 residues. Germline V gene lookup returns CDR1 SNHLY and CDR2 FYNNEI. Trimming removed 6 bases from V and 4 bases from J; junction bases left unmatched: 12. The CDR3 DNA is TGTGCCAGCAGATCCGCTCGGGAGGCCCAATACGAGCAGTACTTC. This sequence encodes CASRSAREAQYEQYF.

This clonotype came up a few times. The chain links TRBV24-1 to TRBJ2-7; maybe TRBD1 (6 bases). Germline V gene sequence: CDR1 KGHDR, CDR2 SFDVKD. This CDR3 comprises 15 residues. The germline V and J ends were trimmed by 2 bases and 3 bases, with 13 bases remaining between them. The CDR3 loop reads CATSDSGQGNYEQYF. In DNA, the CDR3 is TGTGCCACCAGTGATTCAGGGCAGGGGAACTACGAGCAGTACTTC.

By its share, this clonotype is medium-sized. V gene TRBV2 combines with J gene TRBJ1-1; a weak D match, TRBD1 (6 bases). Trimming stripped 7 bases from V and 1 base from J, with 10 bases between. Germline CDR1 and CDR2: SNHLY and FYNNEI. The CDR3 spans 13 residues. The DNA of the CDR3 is TGTGCCAGCACAGGACAGCCGAACACTGAAGCTTTCTTT. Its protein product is CASTGQPNTEAFF. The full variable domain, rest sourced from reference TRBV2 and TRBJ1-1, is EPEVTQTPSHQVTQMGQEVILRCVPISNHLYFYWYRQILGQKVEFLVSFYNNEISEKSEIFDDQFSVERPDGSNFTLKIRSTKLEDSAMYFCASTGQPNTEAFFGQGTRLTVV.

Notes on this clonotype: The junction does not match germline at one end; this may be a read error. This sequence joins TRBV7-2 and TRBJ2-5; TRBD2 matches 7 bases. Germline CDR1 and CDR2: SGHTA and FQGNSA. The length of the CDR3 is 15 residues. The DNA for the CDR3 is TGTGCCAGCAAAAGTCCTAGCGGACTTCAAGAGGCCCAGTACTTC. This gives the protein CASKSPSGLQEAQYF.

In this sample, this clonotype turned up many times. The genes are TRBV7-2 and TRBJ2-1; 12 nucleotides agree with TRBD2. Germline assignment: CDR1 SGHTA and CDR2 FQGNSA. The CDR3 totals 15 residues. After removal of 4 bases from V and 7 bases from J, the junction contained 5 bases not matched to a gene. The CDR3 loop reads CASSSSSGGANEQFF. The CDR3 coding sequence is TGTGCCAGCAGCTCGTCTAGCGGGGGGGCAAATGAGCAGTTCTTC.

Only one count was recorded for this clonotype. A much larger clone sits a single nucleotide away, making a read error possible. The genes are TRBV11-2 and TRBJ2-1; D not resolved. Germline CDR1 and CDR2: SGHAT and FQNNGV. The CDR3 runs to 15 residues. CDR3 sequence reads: CASSLDMGYNSEQLF. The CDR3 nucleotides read TGTGCCAGCAGCTTAGATATGGGCTATAATAGTGAGCAGCTCTTC.

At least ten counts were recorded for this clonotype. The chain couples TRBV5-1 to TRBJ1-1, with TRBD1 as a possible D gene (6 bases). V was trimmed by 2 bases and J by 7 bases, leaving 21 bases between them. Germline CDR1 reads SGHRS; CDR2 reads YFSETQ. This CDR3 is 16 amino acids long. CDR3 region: CASSLQPGQGGSEAFF. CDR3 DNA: TGCGCCAGCAGCTTACAGCCGGGACAAGGGGGGAGTGAAGCTTTCTTT. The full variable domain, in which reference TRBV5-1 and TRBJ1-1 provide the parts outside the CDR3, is KAGVTQTPRYLIKTRGQQVTLSCSPISGHRSVSWYQQTPGQGLQFLFEYFSETQRNKGNFPGRFSGRQFSNSRSEMNVSTLELGDSALYLCASSLQPGQGGSEAFFGQGTRLTVV.

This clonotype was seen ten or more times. The CDR3 sequence is CAISPASGSTDTQYF. The CDR3 region has the DNA TGTGCCATCAGTCCCGCTAGCGGTAGCACAGATACGCAGTATTTT. The chain recombines TRBV10-3 with TRBJ2-3; TRBD2 agrees at 7 bases. The CDR3 spans 15 residues. V lost 5 bases to trimming and J lost 0 bases; unmatched junction nucleotides: 5. CDR1 is ENHRY and CDR2 is SYGVKD in the germline V gene.

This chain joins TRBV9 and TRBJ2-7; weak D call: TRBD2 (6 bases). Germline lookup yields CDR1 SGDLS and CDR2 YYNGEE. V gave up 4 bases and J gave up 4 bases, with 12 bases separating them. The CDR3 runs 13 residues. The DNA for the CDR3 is TGTGCCAGCAGCTCGGGGGAGGAGTACGAGCAGTACTTC. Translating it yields CASSSGEEYEQYF.

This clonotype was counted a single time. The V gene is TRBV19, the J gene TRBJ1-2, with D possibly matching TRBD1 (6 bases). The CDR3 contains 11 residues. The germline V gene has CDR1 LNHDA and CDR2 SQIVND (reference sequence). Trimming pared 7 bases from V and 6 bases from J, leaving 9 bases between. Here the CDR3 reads CASNSGDGYTF. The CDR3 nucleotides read TGTGCCAGTAATTCAGGGGATGGCTACACCTTC.

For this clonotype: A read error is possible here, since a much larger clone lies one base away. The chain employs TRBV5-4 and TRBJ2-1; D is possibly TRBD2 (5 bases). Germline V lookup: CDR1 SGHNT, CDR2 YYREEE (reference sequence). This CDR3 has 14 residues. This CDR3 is CASSLKTGSNEQSF. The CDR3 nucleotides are TGTGCCAGCAGCTTGAAGACGGGATCCAATGAGCAGTCCTTC.

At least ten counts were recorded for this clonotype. The CDR3 loop reads CASSQGQGAIYEQYF. CDR3 in DNA: TGTGCCAGCAGCCAGGGACAGGGGGCGATCTACGAGCAGTACTTC. The rearrangement uses TRBV7-6 and TRBJ2-7; 12 bases align to TRBD1. The J segment lost 3 bases and the V segment lost 5 bases, leaving 5 bases of the junction unmatched. Germline V gene data show CDR1 as SGHVS and CDR2 as FNYEAQ. The CDR3 spans 15 residues.

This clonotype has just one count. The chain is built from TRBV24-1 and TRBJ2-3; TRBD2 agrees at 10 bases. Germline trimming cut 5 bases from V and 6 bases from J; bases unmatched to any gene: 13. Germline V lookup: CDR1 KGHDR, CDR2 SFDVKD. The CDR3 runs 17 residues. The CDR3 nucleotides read TGTGCCACCAGTGGACGTTGGATAGCGGGGGGCATTGATACGCAGTATTTT. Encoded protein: CATSGRWIAGGIDTQYF.

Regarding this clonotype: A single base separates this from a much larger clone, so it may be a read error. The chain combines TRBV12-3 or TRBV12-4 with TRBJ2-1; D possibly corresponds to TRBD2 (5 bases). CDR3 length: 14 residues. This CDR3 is CASSFSGVGDERFF. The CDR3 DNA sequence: TGTGCCAGCAGTTTCTCCGGGGTCGGGGATGAGCGGTTCTTC.